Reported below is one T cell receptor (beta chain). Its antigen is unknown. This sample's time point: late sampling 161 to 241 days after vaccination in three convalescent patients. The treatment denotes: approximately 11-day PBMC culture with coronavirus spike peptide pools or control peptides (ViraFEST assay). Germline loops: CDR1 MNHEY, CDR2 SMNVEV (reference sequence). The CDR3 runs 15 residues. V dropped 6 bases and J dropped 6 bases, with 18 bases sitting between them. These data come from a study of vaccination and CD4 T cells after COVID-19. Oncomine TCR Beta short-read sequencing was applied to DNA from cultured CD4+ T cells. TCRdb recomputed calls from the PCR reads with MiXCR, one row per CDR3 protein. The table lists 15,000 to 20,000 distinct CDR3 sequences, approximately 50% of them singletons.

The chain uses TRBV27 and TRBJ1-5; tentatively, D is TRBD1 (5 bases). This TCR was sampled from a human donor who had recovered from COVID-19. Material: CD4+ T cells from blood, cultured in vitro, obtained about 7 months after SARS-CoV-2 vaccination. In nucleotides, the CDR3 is TGTGCCAGCAGGGAAGCAGGGTTCCTTGGTCAGCCCCAGCATTTT. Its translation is CASREAGFLGQPQHF.